Below, one TCR beta chain is given with its context. It has no known antigen specificity. This may stem from a read error, because a much larger clone lies one nucleotide away. This sample was taken from a study of glioma-infiltrating T cells (dated by TCRdb to 2015 to 2016). Regarding the research as a whole: Glioma tissue, non-neoplastic brain tissue and matched peripheral blood mononuclear cells were used as sources from which TCR alpha- and beta-chain repertoires were sequenced. Each tissue-infiltrating repertoire was compared with the same patient's peripheral blood repertoire to measure divergence between tissue and blood T-cell populations. Three low-grade glioma patients, fewer than 10 primary glioblastoma patients, and three non-glioma patients who contributed non-neoplastic brain tissue made up the paired cohort.

Here is what the overall study found, with its caveats: Very few CDR3 sequences were shared between tissue and blood, attributed to high CDR3 diversity and limited sampling. VJ-independent divergence between tissue and blood was below expectation in non-neoplastic patients but above expectation in all gliomas, especially low-grade gliomas. Group comparisons were based on small numbers of patients: three non-neoplastic, three low-grade glioma and several glioblastoma patients.

TCR alpha and beta CDR3 regions were amplified with the iRepertoire nested amplicon-rescue multiplex PCR (arm-PCR) platform from RNA. The input for one-step reverse transcription and amplification was roughly 100-450 ng of either tissue mRNA or PBMC total RNA. After bead purification, a secondary multiplex PCR added Illumina adapters, and libraries were gel-purified between 200 and 400 bp. Libraries carried internal 6-nucleotide barcodes used for demultiplexing. Sequencing of the libraries was done on an Illumina MiSeq using 2x220 or 2x250 nucleotide paired-end reads. Regarding the original processing steps: Paired reads were merged using FLASH 1.2.11 and were aligned to the GRCh37 human genome using BWA-MEM, after which TRA and TRB reads were extracted. V and J assignment used an IMGT-derived reference of cassette sequences and CDR3 motifs that included pseudogenes. Reads were translated in three frames, and productive CDR3s were defined by a C…FGXG motif without stop codons. Unique combinations of V-J cassette pair and CDR3 amino acid sequence were defined as clonotypes. Hamming distance filtering was applied to reads, with thresholds set by the sequence error rate of each sample in mapped regions. TCRdb passed the public sequencing reads through fastp at Q25 and MiXCR, retaining productive beta sequences. Rows are combined by CDR3 protein, so each entry shows the most common genes and DNA. These V and J calls are TCRdb output, not the study's own analysis. Within this sample are 85,000 to 110,000 distinct CDR3 sequences, with under 30% of them counted one time only. The ten top clones hold approximately 46% of the sample.

This clonotype originated in a human donor with low-grade glioma or glioblastoma, undergoing nonglioma brain surgery, or in good health (not recorded which). Sequences were obtained from glioma tissue, nonneoplastic brain tissue, or PBMCs (not recorded which).

The CDR3 region has the sequence CASSLGQTDNEKFF. The DNA sequence is TGTGCCAGCTCCCTCGGACAGACAGACAATGAGAAGTTCTTC. The chain uses TRBV19 and TRBJ2-1; TRBD1 could be the D gene, as 6 bases match. The germline V gene (reference sequence) provides CDR1 LNHDA and CDR2 SQIVND. The CDR3 has 14 amino acids, counting the end cysteine and phenylalanine. The retained sequence is limited to the CDR3, 42 bases, with the frame set at the first base.